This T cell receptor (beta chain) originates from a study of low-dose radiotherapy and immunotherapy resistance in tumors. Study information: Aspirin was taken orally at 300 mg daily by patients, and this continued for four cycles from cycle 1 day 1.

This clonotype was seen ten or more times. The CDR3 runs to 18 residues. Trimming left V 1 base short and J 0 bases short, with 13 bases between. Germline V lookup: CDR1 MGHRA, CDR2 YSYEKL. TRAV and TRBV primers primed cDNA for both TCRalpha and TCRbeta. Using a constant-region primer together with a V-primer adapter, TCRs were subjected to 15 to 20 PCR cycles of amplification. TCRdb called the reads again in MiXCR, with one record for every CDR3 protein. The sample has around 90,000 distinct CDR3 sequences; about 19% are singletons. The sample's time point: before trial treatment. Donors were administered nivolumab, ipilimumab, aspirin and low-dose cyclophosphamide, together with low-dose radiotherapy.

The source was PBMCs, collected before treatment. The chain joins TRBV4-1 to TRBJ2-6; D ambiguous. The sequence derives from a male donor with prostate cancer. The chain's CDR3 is CASSQGPQTSSGANVLTF. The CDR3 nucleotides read TGCGCCAGCAGCCAAGGGCCTCAGACAAGCTCTGGGGCCAACGTCCTGACTTTC.